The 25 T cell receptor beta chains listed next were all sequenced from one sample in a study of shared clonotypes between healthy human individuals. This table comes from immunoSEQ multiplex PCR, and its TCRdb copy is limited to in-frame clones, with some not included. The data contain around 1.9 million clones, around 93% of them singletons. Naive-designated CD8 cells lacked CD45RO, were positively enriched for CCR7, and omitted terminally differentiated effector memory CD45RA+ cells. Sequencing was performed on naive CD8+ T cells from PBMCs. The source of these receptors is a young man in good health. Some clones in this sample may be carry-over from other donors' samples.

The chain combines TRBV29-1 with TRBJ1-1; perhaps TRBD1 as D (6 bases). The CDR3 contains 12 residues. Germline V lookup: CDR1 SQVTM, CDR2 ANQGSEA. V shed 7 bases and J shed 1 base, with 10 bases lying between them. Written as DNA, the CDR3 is TGCAGCGGCAGGGGAGGGAACACTGAAGCTTTCTTT. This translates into CSGRGGNTEAFF.

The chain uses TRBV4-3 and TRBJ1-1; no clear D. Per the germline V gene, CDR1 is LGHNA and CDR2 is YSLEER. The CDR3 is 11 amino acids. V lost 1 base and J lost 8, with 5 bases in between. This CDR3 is CASSQAEEAFF. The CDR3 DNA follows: TGCGCCAGCAGCCAAGCAGAGGAAGCTTTCTTT.

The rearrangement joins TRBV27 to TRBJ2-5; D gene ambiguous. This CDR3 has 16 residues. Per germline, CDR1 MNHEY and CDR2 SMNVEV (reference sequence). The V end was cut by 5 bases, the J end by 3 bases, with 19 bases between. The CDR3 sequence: CASSHTGPRSEETQYF. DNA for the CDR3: TGTGCCAGCAGTCACACCGGACCGAGATCAGAAGAGACCCAGTACTTC.

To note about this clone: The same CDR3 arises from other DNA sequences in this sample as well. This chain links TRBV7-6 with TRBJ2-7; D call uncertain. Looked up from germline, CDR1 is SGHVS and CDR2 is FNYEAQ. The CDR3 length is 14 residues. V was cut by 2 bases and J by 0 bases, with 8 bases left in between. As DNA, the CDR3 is TGTGCCAGCAGCTTAACGGGCGGCTCCTACGAGCAGTACTTC. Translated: CASSLTGGSYEQYF.

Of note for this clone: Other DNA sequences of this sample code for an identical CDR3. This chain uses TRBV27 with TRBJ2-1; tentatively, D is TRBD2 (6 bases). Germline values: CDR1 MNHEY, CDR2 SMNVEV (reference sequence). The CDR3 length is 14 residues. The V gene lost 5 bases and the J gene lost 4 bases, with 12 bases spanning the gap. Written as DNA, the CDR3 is TGTGCCAGCAGTCCCGCGGGACTGTACAATGAGCAGTTCTTC. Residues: CASSPAGLYNEQFF.

The CDR3 sequence is CATSRDTGSVETQYF. CDR3 nucleotide sequence: TGTGCCACCAGCAGAGATACAGGGTCGGTAGAGACCCAGTACTTC. The J gene is TRBJ2-5, the V gene TRBV15, with D tentatively TRBD1 (6 bases). The CDR3 spans 15 residues. Germline values: CDR1 LNHNV, CDR2 YYDKDF (reference sequence). V gave up 0 bases and J gave up 4 bases, with 12 bases separating them.

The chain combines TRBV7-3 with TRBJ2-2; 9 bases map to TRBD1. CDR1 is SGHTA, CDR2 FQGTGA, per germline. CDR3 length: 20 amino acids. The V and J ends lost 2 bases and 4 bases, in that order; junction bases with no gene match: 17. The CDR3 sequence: CASSLRAGQGSHSSTGELFF. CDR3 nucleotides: TGTGCCAGCAGCTTACGGGCCGGACAGGGGTCACATTCGTCCACCGGGGAGCTGTTTTTT.

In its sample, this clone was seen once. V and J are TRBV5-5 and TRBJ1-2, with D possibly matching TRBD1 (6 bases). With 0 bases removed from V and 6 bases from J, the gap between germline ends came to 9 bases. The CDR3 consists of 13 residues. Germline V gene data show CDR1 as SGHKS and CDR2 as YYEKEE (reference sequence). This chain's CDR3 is CASSLVAGDGYTF. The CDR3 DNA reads TGTGCCAGCAGCTTGGTGGCAGGGGATGGCTACACCTTC.

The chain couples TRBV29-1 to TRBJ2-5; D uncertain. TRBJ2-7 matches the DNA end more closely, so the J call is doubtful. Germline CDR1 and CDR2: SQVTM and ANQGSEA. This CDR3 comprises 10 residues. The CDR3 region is CSALTYEQYF. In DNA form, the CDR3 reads TGCAGCGCCCTAACCTACGAGCAGTACTTC.

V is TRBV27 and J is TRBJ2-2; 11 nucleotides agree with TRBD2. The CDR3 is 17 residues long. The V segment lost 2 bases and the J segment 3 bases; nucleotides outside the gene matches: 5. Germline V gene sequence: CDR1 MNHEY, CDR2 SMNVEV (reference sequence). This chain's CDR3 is CASSLLGTSGHTGELFF. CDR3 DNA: TGTGCCAGCAGTTTACTAGGGACTAGCGGTCACACCGGGGAGCTGTTTTTT.

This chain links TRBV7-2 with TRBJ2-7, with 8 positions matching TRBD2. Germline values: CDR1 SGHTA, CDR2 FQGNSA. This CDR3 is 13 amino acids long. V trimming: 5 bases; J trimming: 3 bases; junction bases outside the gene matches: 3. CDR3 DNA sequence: TGTGCCAGCAGCCCTAGCGGGTACTACGAGCAGTACTTC. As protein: CASSPSGYYEQYF.

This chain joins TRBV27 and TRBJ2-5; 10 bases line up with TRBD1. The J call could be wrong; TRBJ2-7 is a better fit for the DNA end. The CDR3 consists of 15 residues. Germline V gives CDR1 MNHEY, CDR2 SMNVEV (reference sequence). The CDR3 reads CASSPGQGHIYEQYF. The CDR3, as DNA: TGTGCCAGCAGCCCGGGACAGGGGCACATCTACGAGCAGTACTTC.

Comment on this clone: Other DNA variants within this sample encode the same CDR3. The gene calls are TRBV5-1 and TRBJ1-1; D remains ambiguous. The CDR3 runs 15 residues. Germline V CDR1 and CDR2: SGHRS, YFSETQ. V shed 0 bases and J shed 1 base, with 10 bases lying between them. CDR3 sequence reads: CASSLAAGGNTEAFF. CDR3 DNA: TGCGCCAGCAGCTTGGCGGCAGGAGGGAACACTGAAGCTTTCTTT.

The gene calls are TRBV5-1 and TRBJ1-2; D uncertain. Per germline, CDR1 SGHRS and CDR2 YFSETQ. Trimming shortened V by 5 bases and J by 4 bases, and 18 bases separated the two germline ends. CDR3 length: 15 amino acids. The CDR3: CASRDESFPSYGYTF. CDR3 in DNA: TGCGCCAGCAGGGATGAGAGTTTCCCCTCCTATGGCTACACCTTC.

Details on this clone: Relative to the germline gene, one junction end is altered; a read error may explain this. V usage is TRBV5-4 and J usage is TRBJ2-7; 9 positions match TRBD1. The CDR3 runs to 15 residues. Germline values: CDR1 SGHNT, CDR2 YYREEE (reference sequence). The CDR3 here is CASRLGQGSSYEQYF. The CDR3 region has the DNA TGTGCCAGCAGATTGGGACAGGGAAGCTCCTACGAGCAGTACTTC.

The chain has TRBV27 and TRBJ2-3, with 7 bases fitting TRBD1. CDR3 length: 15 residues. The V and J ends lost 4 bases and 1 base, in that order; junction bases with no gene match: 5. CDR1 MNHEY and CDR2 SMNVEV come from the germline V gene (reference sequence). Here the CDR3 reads CASSSDRVGTDTQYF. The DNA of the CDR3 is TGTGCCAGCAGTTCCGACAGGGTAGGCACAGATACGCAGTATTTT.

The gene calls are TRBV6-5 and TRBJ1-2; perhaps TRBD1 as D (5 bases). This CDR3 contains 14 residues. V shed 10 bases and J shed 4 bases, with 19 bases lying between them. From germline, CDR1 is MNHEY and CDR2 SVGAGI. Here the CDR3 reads CAIKDGATGYGYTF. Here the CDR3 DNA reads TGTGCCATCAAGGACGGGGCAACGGGCTATGGCTACACCTTC.

The CDR3: CSVSGQAYEQYF. The DNA for the CDR3 is TGCAGCGTTTCGGGACAGGCCTACGAGCAGTACTTC. The chain links TRBV29-1 to TRBJ2-7; 8 nucleotides agree with TRBD1. Germline loops: CDR1 SQVTM, CDR2 ANQGSEA. This CDR3 comprises 12 residues. J gave up 2 bases and V 5 bases, and 2 bases lay outside the gene matches.

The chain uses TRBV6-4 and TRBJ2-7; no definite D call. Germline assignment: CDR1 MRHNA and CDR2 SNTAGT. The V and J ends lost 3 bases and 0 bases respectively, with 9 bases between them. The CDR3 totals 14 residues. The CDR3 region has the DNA TGTGCCAGCAGTGAGGACCCGAGCTCCTACGAGCAGTACTTC. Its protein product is CASSEDPSSYEQYF.

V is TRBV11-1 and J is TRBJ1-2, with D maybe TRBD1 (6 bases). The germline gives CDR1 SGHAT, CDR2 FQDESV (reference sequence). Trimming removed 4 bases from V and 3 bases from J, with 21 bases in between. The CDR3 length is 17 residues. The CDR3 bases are TGTGCCAGCAGCTCTTACCCTAACCGCTCAGGGGACTATGGCTACACCTTC. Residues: CASSSYPNRSGDYGYTF.

The CDR3 sequence is CASSPRSTNTGELFF. The CDR3 DNA reads TGTGCCAGCAGCCCCCGTTCTACGAACACCGGGGAGCTGTTTTTT. The rearrangement joins TRBV9 to TRBJ2-2; D gene unclear. This CDR3 is built from 15 residues. Germline-derived CDR1 and CDR2 are SGDLS and YYNGEE. Trimming pared 4 bases from V and 0 bases from J, leaving 10 bases between.

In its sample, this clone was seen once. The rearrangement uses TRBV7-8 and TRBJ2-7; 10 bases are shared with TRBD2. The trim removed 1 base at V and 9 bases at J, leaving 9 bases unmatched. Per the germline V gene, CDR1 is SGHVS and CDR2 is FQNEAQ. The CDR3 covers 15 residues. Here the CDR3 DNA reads TGTGCCAGCAGCTTAGGGAGCGGGAGGGCCGATGGGCAGTACTTC. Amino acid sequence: CASSLGSGRADGQYF.

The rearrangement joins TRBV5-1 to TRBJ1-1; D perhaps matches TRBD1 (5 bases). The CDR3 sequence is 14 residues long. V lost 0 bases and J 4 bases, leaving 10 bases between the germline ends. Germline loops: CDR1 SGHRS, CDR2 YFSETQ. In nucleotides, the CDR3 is TGCGCCAGCAGCTTGGCCAACGGGGGCACTGAAGCTTTCTTT. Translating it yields CASSLANGGTEAFF.

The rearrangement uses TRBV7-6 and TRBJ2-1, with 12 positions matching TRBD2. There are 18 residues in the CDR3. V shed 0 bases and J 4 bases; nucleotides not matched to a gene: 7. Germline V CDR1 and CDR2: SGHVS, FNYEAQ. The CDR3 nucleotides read TGTGCCAGCAGCTTAGCTCCTAGCGGGAGGGCCAAATACAATGAGCAGTTCTTC. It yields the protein CASSLAPSGRAKYNEQFF.

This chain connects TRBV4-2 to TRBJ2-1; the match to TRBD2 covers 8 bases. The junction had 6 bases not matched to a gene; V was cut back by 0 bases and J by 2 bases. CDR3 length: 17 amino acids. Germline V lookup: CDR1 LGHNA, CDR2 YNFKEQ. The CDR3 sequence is CASSQDGPGLAYNEQFF. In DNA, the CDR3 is TGTGCCAGCAGCCAAGATGGGCCGGGACTAGCCTACAATGAGCAGTTCTTC.